This T cell receptor (beta chain) came from a study of T cells in localized non-small cell lung cancer (TCRdb year 2020). About the investigation overall: T cell repertoires of about 230 early-stage NSCLC patients were analyzed, with tumors being compared against uninvolved tumor-adjacent lungs. The cohort was made up of a few hundred treatment-naive NSCLC patients whose localized lung tumors had been resected. The mean age of the NSCLC patients was roughly 63 years, with 130 or so men and 107 women.

Points the paper makes about the study in general: Since the design was exploratory, TCR variables were selected using unadjusted p-values with no false-discovery rate correction. Of the top 100 tumor clones, a median of 57 were detected in paired uninvolved adjacent lung; around 30 were also among that lung's top 100. Higher T cell density in blood was associated with longer overall survival, whereas higher clonality in adjacent lung was associated with shorter survival. Because multi-region sequencing of the tumors was not done, intratumor heterogeneity could not be ruled out. Uninvolved tumor-adjacent lung showed the highest T cell clonality, higher than tumor, which suggests more focused antigenic responses in the uninvolved tumor-adjacent lung.

The CDR3 goes from the cysteine to the phenylalanine over 13 residues. Only the CDR3 region is kept as DNA, spanning 39 bases read in frame from base 1. V loses 6 bases, J loses 0 bases, and the germline ends lie 8 bases apart. The germline V gene supplies CDR1 MNHEY and CDR2 SVGAGI. At diagnosis, peripheral blood, uninvolved tumor-adjacent lung and tumor were collected and stored as a combination of fresh-frozen and FFPE material. Blood samples were analyzed as peripheral blood mononuclear cells for TCR repertoire profiling. TCR beta CDR3 regions were sequenced from DNA using the immunoSEQ Assay. The paper's processing steps were these. To compute T cell density, TCR beta template counts were normalized to usable DNA, which was estimated by amplifying housekeeping genes. Using the preseqR package, richness was estimated by extrapolating to 120,000 templates for tissue samples and 400,000 templates for PBMC samples. Clonality was calculated as one minus Pielou's evenness. To identify tissue-enriched TCRs, differential abundance testing was run on productive amino-acid clonotypes with a minimum total count of 5 and an alpha of 0.1. The Jaccard Index and the Morisita Overlap Index were used to measure how much the repertoires overlapped between compartments. GLIPH grouped TCR beta CDR3s together with public tetramer-defined viral CDR3s, and a viral motif had to include at least three viral sequences and show V-gene enrichment. Imported from immuneACCESS, the table was reduced by TCRdb to in-frame sequences with V and J called. These copies leave out some clones; in studies compared against another copy, an unresolved V gene accounts for under half, and the cause of the remainder is not known. D and trimming come from the DNA, and the V and J calls and clone size come from that table. The table for this sample lists about 17,000 clones; 80% to 90% of them were counted only once. The ten largest clones represent under 4.5% of the sample.

This clone was seen only once. Its specific antigen is unknown. No per-base quality is available; no much larger clone lies one base away. This chain joins TRBV6-5 to TRBJ1-1, with the D gene not confidently named. The starting material was peripheral blood, obtained before any cancer treatment. The receptor comes from a male donor older than 55 with stage II squamous cell lung carcinoma. The CDR3 in this case is CASSLGMNTEAFF. The sequenced DNA is TGTGCCAGCAGCTTAGGCATGAACACTGAAGCTTTCTTT.